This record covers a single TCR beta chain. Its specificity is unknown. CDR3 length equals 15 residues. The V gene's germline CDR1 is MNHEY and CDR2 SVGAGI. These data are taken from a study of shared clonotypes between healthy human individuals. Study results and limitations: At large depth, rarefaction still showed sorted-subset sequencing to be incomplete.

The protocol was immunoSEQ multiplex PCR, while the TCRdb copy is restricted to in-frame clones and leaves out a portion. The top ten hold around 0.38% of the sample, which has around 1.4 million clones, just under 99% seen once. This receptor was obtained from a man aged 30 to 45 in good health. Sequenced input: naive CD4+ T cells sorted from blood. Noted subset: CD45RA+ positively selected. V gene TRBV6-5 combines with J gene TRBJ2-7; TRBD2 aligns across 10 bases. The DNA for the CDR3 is TGTGCTTCAAGCCGGCTAGCGGGAGCTGTCTACGAGCAGTACTTC. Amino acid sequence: CASSRLAGAVYEQYF.